This TCR beta chain appears in the sequencing data of a study of glioma-infiltrating T cells (TCRdb year 2016). For context, the study as a whole: The low-grade gliomas were WHO grade II oligodendrogliomas or astrocytomas, while the glioblastomas were WHO grade IV tumors sampled at initial diagnosis rather than at recurrent diagnosis. Before surgery, glioma patients were given dexamethasone for six or fewer days. For blood libraries, the target was roughly 4.5- to 10-fold sequencing coverage of approximately 1 million peripheral T cells. Sequencing of TCR alpha- and beta-chain repertoires was performed on glioma tissue, on non-neoplastic brain tissue, and on matched peripheral blood mononuclear cells. To gauge divergence between tissue and blood T-cell populations, every tissue-infiltrating repertoire was compared against the peripheral blood repertoire from the same patient. The paired cohort was made up of three low-grade glioma patients, under ten primary glioblastoma patients and three non-glioma patients who contributed non-neoplastic brain tissue. Results the study describes overall, beyond this receptor: Patients with low tissue-blood divergence were marked by a signature set of shared blood CDR3 motifs, and that set was depleted in highly divergent patients. Only a very small number of CDR3 sequences turned up in both tissue and blood, a result put down to high CDR3 diversity combined with limited sampling. VJ-independent divergence between tissue and blood was found to be below expectation in non-neoplastic patients but above expectation in all gliomas, particularly low-grade gliomas. Group comparisons rested on small numbers: three non-neoplastic, three low-grade glioma and several glioblastoma patients.

The iRepertoire nested amplicon-rescue multiplex PCR (arm-PCR) platform was used to amplify TCR alpha and beta CDR3 regions from RNA. One-step reverse transcription and amplification used about 85-450 ng of tissue mRNA or PBMC total RNA as input. Following bead purification, Illumina adapters were added by a secondary multiplex PCR, and the libraries were gel-purified between 200 and 400 bp. Libraries carried internal 6-nucleotide barcodes used for demultiplexing. The libraries were sequenced on an Illumina MiSeq using 2x220 or 2x250 nucleotide paired-end reads. The original methods were these. Paired reads were merged using FLASH 1.2.11 and aligned with BWA-MEM to the GRCh37 human genome, and TRA and TRB reads were then extracted. For V and J assignment, an IMGT-derived reference of cassette sequences and CDR3 motifs that included pseudogenes was used. Reads were translated in three frames, and productive CDR3s were defined by a C…FGXG motif without stop codons. Clonotypes were defined as unique combinations of V-J cassette pair and CDR3 amino acid sequence. Reads were filtered by Hamming distance, thresholded by each sample's sequence error rate in mapped regions. TCRdb applied fastp at Q25 and MiXCR to the public reads, then kept only in-frame beta chains. CDR3 protein sequences are deduplicated, and each keeps its most common genes and DNA. The V and J calls come from TCRdb's annotation, not from the publication. Recorded for this sample are a few hundred thousand distinct CDR3 sequences; roughly 41% of them occurred a single time. The ten largest clones add up to approximately 12% of the sample.

About this clonotype itself: Its antigen remains unidentified. It has no much larger one-base neighbor in the sample; base qualities were not kept.

Immediately after resection, surgical brain or tumor specimens were cryofrozen in liquid nitrogen, with peripheral blood cells collected concurrently. The source material was glioma tissue, nonneoplastic brain tissue, or PBMCs (not recorded which). This clonotype was obtained from a human donor with low-grade glioma or glioblastoma, undergoing nonglioma brain surgery, or in good health (not recorded which).

The CDR3 is CASSLYNYWGAEAFF. The sequenced DNA: TGTGCCAGCAGTTTATATAATTACTGGGGCGCGGAAGCTTTCTTT. The rearranged chain carries TRBV28 and TRBJ1-1, with a tentative D gene TRBD1 over 5 matching bases. The cysteine opens and the phenylalanine closes a CDR3 of 15 amino acids. The retained sequence is limited to the CDR3, 45 bases, with the frame set at the first base. The CDR1 and CDR2 encoded by the germline V gene are MDHEN and SYDVKM. Cut back by 1 base and 8 bases, the V and J ends lie 17 bases apart.